The 19 T cell receptor beta chains below were found in one sample sequenced in a study of T cells in tuberculosis. Thawed, overnight-rested PBMC were stained with GMM-loaded CD1B tetramer, viability dye and anti-CD3, then sorted. C32 glucose monomycolate from Rhodococcus equi was loaded onto the CD1B tetramers. Sequencing was performed with immunoSEQ multiplex PCR; in TCRdb, only in-frame clones are kept and a portion is missing. The table includes 70,000 to 95,000 clones, approximately 90% detected once. Sequenced input: CD1b-GMM tetramer-negative cells sorted from PBMCs. The receptors were gathered from an adult woman with latent tuberculosis.

The chain combines TRBV10-3 with TRBJ1-1; D perhaps matches TRBD1 (6 bases). The CDR3 totals 15 residues. The V end was cut by 0 bases, the J end by 0 bases, with 8 bases between. Germline V CDR1 and CDR2: ENHRY, SYGVKD. CDR3 nucleotide sequence: TGTGCCATCAGTGAGTCAGGACAGCTGAACACTGAAGCTTTCTTT. This encodes CAISESGQLNTEAFF.

The V call is TRBV6-5, the J call TRBJ1-2; 8 nucleotides agree with TRBD1. Germline V CDR1 and CDR2: MNHEY, SVGAGI. The CDR3 is 13 residues long. J was trimmed by 8 bases and V by 5 bases; bases with no gene match: 7. This CDR3 is CASSPQGAGGYTF. DNA of the CDR3: TGTGCCAGCAGTCCTCAGGGGGCAGGAGGCTACACCTTC.

The genes are TRBV4-3 and TRBJ1-4; 8 positions match TRBD1. The trim removed 1 base at V and 0 bases at J, leaving 7 bases unmatched. CDR1 is LGHNA and CDR2 is YSLEER in the germline V gene. This CDR3 has 18 amino acids. CDR3 amino acids: CASSQGPGQDATNEKLFF. As DNA, the CDR3 is TGCGCCAGCAGCCAAGGACCGGGACAGGACGCAACTAATGAAAAACTGTTTTTT.

The V gene is TRBV6-6, the J gene TRBJ2-5; D is possibly TRBD1 (6 bases). CDR3 length: 13 amino acids. Trimming left V 8 bases short and J 2 bases short, with 12 bases between. The germline V gene has CDR1 MNHNY and CDR2 SVGAGI (reference sequence). Here the CDR3 DNA reads TGTGCCAGCGGGTGGACAGTTCAAGAGACCCAGTACTTC. Protein: CASGWTVQETQYF.

The gene calls are TRBV7-2 and TRBJ2-5, with TRBD2 matching over 7 bases. J lost 5 bases, V lost 3 bases, and 3 bases had no gene match. CDR3 size: 13 residues. The germline CDR1 and CDR2 sequences are SGHTA and FQGNSA. This CDR3 reads CASSFWGGETQYF. CDR3 nucleotide sequence: TGTGCCAGCAGCTTTTGGGGGGGGGAGACCCAGTACTTC. Based on the CDR3 plus reference TRBV7-2 and TRBJ2-5, the full variable domain is GAGVSQSPSNKVTEKGKDVELRCDPISGHTALYWYRQSLGQGLEFLIYFQGNSAPDKSGLPSDRFSAERTGGSVSTLTIQRTQQEDSAVYLCASSFWGGETQYFGPGTRLLVL.

V usage is TRBV29-1 and J usage is TRBJ2-7; 8 bases map to TRBD1. Germline V CDR1 and CDR2: SQVTM, ANQGSEA. The CDR3 is made up of 12 amino acids. V shed 7 bases, J shed 3 bases, and the junction held 5 bases outside the gene matches. CDR3 protein: CSGSQGDYEQYF. The CDR3 DNA is TGCAGCGGCTCACAGGGGGACTACGAGCAGTACTTC.

The genes are TRBV11-2 and TRBJ2-1, with D maybe TRBD2 (5 bases). CDR3 length: 16 amino acids. Germline lookup yields CDR1 SGHAT and CDR2 FQNNGV. V lost 2 bases and J lost 6, with 17 bases in between. The CDR3 protein is CASSLLKLGDRNEQFF. CDR3 DNA sequence: TGTGCCAGCAGCTTACTTAAACTCGGGGATCGCAATGAGCAGTTCTTC.

The rearrangement links TRBV27 to TRBJ2-7; 8 bases agree with TRBD1. The V segment lost 6 bases and the J segment 2 bases; nucleotides outside the gene matches: 9. The CDR3 length is 15 residues. CDR1 is MNHEY, CDR2 SMNVEV, per germline (reference sequence). CDR3 residues: CASSTTQTGAYEQYF. CDR3 coding DNA: TGTGCCAGCAGCACTACCCAGACAGGGGCCTACGAGCAGTACTTC.

This chain uses TRBV7-9 with TRBJ2-5; weak D call: TRBD1 (5 bases). This CDR3 spans 15 amino acids. Per germline, CDR1 SEHNR and CDR2 FQNEAQ (reference sequence). V was clipped by 3 bases and J by 4 bases, with 15 bases between them. CDR3 nucleotides: TGTGCCAGCAGCTTTAGGGGCAGAGTAGTAGAGACCCAGTACTTC. Its translation is CASSFRGRVVETQYF.

The chain has TRBV13 and TRBJ1-2, with 11 bases identical to TRBD1. V dropped 0 bases and J dropped 3; count of bases not matched to a gene: 12. This CDR3 spans 19 amino acids. Germline loops: CDR1 PRHDT, CDR2 FYEKMQ (reference sequence). CDR3 bases: TGTGCCAGCAGCTTAGGCCGGCGGACAGGGGGCCCAGACCACTATGGCTACACCTTC. Translated, it gives CASSLGRRTGGPDHYGYTF.

This chain connects TRBV29-1 to TRBJ2-5, with 15 nucleotides matching TRBD2. The CDR3 runs to 16 residues. Germline V lookup: CDR1 SQVTM, CDR2 ANQGSEA. V shed 3 bases, J shed 6 bases, and the junction held 8 bases outside the gene matches. The CDR3 protein is CSVDRTSGGAGQTQYF. The CDR3 nucleotides are TGCAGCGTTGACCGGACTAGCGGGGGGGCTGGGCAGACCCAGTACTTC.

The gene calls are TRBV4-2 and TRBJ1-2; D is uncertain. The CDR3 loop spans 17 amino acids. Trimming left V 1 base short and J 6 bases short, with 21 bases between. CDR1 and CDR2 (germline): LGHNA, YNFKEQ. The CDR3 loop reads CASSQGPQETRVHGYTF. CDR3 sequence (DNA): TGTGCCAGCAGCCAAGGACCCCAAGAAACACGGGTTCATGGCTACACCTTC.

This chain connects TRBV29-1 to TRBJ2-3; 9 bases align to TRBD2. CDR1 is SQVTM and CDR2 is ANQGSEA in the germline V gene. The trim removed 6 bases at V and 2 bases at J, leaving 9 bases unmatched. This CDR3 comprises 15 residues. The CDR3 nucleotides are TGCAGCGTATCTGGTCGCGGGGGGGCCACAGATACGCAGTATTTT. It encodes CSVSGRGGATDTQYF.

The chain employs TRBV5-1 and TRBJ2-3; perhaps TRBD1 as D (7 bases). The length of the CDR3 is 15 residues. Germline values: CDR1 SGHRS, CDR2 YFSETQ. V shed 1 base and J shed 3 bases, with 12 bases lying between them. Here the CDR3 reads CASSLQGGSTDTQYF. The CDR3 region has the DNA TGCGCCAGCAGCTTGCAGGGGGGTTCGACAGATACGCAGTATTTT.

The chain combines TRBV28 with TRBJ1-1, with 7 nucleotides matching TRBD1. The junction had 7 bases not matched to a gene; V was cut back by 5 bases and J by 4 bases. Germline V gives CDR1 MDHEN, CDR2 SYDVKM. This CDR3 spans 14 amino acids. The CDR3 loop is CASSETGIGTEAFF. The CDR3, as DNA: TGTGCCAGCAGTGAGACAGGGATCGGCACTGAAGCTTTCTTT.

The chain uses TRBV7-9 and TRBJ1-5; TRBD1 agrees at 8 bases. The germline V gene encodes CDR1 SEHNR and CDR2 FQNEAQ (reference sequence). With V trimmed by 4 bases and J by 7 bases, 6 bases remained unmatched. This CDR3 contains 14 residues. The CDR3 is CASSSSPGGQPQHF. CDR3 nucleotides: TGTGCCAGCAGCTCCAGTCCAGGGGGCCAGCCCCAGCATTTT.

The count of this clone is one. The chain employs TRBV27 and TRBJ2-1; 10 bases line up with TRBD2. The CDR3 extends over 13 amino acids. The V and J ends lost 10 bases and 6 bases, in that order; junction bases with no gene match: 6. From germline, CDR1 is MNHEY and CDR2 SMNVEV (reference sequence). The CDR3 nucleotides are TGTGCCACCTTAGCGGGGGGTCTCAATGAGCAGTTCTTC. It is translated as CATLAGGLNEQFF.

The chain joins TRBV19 to TRBJ1-2, with a tentative D call TRBD1 (6 bases). V shed 5 bases and J shed 4 bases, with 17 bases lying between them. The CDR3 is made up of 15 amino acids. Germline lookup yields CDR1 LNHDA and CDR2 SQIVND (reference sequence). The CDR3 here is CASSPNADSLYGYTF. For the CDR3, the DNA is TGTGCCAGTAGTCCTAACGCGGACAGCCTCTATGGCTACACCTTC.

CDR3 in amino acids: CASSASGGQGNTGELFF. The CDR3, as DNA: TGTGCCAGCAGTGCAAGTGGTGGACAGGGTAACACCGGGGAGCTGTTTTTT. The chain employs TRBV2 and TRBJ2-2, with 8 nucleotides matching TRBD1. The CDR3 extends over 17 amino acids. J gave up 2 bases and V 4 bases, and 9 bases lay outside the gene matches. Per the germline V gene, CDR1 is SNHLY and CDR2 is FYNNEI.